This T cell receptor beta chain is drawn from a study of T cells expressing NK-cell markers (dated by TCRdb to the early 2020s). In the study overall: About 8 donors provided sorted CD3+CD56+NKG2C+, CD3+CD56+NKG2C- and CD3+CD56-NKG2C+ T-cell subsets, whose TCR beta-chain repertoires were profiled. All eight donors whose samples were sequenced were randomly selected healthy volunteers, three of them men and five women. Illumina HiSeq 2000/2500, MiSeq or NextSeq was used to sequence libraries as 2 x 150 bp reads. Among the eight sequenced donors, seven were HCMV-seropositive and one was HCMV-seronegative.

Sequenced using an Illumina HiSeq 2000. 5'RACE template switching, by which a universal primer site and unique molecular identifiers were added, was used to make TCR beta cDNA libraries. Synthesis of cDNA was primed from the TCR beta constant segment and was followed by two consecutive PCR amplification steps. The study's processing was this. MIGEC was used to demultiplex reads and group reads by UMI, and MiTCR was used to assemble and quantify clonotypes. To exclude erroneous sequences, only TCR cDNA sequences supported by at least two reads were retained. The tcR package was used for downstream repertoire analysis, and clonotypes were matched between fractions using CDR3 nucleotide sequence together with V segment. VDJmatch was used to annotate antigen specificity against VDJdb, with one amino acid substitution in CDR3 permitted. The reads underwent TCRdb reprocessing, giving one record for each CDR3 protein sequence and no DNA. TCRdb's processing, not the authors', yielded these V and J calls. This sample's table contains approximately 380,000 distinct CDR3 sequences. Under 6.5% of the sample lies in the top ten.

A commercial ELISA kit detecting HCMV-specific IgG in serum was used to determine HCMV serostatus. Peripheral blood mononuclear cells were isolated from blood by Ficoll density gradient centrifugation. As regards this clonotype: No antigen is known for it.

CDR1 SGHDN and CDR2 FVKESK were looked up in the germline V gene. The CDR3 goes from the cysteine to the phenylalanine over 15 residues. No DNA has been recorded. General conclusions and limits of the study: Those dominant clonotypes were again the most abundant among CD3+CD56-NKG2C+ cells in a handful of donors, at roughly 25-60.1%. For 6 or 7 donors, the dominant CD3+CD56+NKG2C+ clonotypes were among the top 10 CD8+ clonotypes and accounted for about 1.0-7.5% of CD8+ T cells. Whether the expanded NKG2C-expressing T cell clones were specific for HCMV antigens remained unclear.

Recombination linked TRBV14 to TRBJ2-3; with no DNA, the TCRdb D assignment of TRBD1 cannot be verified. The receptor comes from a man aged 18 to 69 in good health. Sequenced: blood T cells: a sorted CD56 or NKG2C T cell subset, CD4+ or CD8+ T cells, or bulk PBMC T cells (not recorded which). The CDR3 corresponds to CASSTRAASTDTQYF.